Shown below are 3 T cell receptor beta chains from a single sample sequenced in a study of blood T cell repertoires in COVID-19. Clones were sequenced by immunoSEQ multiplex PCR, and TCRdb holds only the in-frame ones, with some missing. Of 250,000 to 300,000 clones listed, about 76% are singletons. Sequenced input: peripheral blood. The origin of the receptors is a woman aged 60-75 years with active or convalescent COVID-19.

This sequence joins TRBV21-1 and TRBJ1-1; TRBD1, the D gene given by the table, was not confirmed from the DNA. TRBV21-1 is classified as a pseudogene. There are 15 residues in the CDR3. The CDR3 loop is CASSHGQGGDTEAFF. The CDR3 DNA is TGTGCCAGCAGCCATGGACAGGGAGGGGACACTGAAGCTTTCTTT.

The chain joins TRBV4-1 to TRBJ1-1; D is ambiguous. In germline, CDR1 is MGHRA, CDR2 YSYEKL. This CDR3 spans 15 amino acids. V was pared by 1 base and J by 5 bases, with 14 bases between. Written as DNA, the CDR3 is TGCGCCAGCAGCCAAGTTTACCCCGACGGGACTGAAGCTTTCTTT. Protein sequence: CASSQVYPDGTEAFF.

The chain joins TRBV10-3 to TRBJ2-1; 10 nucleotides agree with TRBD1. This CDR3 is 16 amino acids long. Germline V CDR1 and CDR2: ENHRY, SYGVKD. The V and J ends lost 3 bases and 7 bases, in that order; junction bases with no gene match: 9. The CDR3 spells CAISDTGTGALNEQFF. The CDR3 DNA is TGTGCCATCAGTGATACCGGGACAGGGGCCTTAAATGAGCAGTTCTTC.